These 14 T cell receptor beta chains came from one sample sequenced in a study of cytomegalovirus exposure and HLA in healthy donors (TCRdb year 2017). Library generation was performed with the immunoSEQ multiplex PCR assay. The multiplex PCR relied on a mix of 60 forward primers for TCR Vbeta segments and 13 reverse primers for TCR Jbeta segments. Held by TCRdb, this immuneACCESS table contains in-frame sequences only and omits some clones. Under half of the omission traces to an unresolved V gene where checked; the cause of the rest is unknown. The sample table contains 150,000 to 200,000 clones; only one count was recorded for 77% of them. Of the sample, 1.5% to 2% falls within the top ten clones. The sequencing sample was made of PBMCs. These TCRs come from a woman aged 25-40 years in good health and CMV-seronegative.

The V call is TRBV4-1, the J call TRBJ2-1; 10 nucleotides agree with TRBD2. V gave up 6 bases and J gave up 8 bases; unmatched junction bases: 19. The CDR3 sequence is 18 residues long. From germline, CDR1 is MGHRA and CDR2 YSYEKL. The DNA of the CDR3 is TGCGCCAGCAGGTCTTACTCCGGGACTAGCGTATTCCCCCATGAGCAGTTCTTC. Protein sequence: CASRSYSGTSVFPHEQFF.

The V and J genes are TRBV5-8 and TRBJ1-4; 7 bases map to TRBD1. CDR1 and CDR2 (germline): SGHTS, YDEGEE. The CDR3 totals 15 residues. V lost 1 base to trimming and J lost 2 bases; unmatched junction nucleotides: 2. The CDR3 DNA reads TGTGCCAGCAGCTTGTTCAGGGGGACTAATGAAAAACTGTTTTTT. This encodes CASSLFRGTNEKLFF. Using reference TRBV5-8 and TRBJ1-4 for the parts outside the CDR3, the full variable domain is EAGVTQSPTHLIKTRGQQATLRCSPISGHTSVYWYQQALGLGLQFLLWYDEGEERNRGNFPPRFSGRQFPNYSSELNVNALELEDSALYLCASSLFRGTNEKLFFGSGTQLSVL.

As regards this clone: The same CDR3 is also encoded by other DNA sequences in this sample. The genes are TRBV30 and TRBJ2-2; D is perhaps TRBD2 (6 bases). This CDR3 is 12 amino acids long. V lost 2 bases, J lost 5 bases, and 6 bases lay in between. The germline V gene has CDR1 GTSNPN and CDR2 SVGIG (reference sequence). The CDR3 DNA reads as TGTGCCTGGAGTCGGGGGACCGGGGAGCTGTTTTTT. Translation: CAWSRGTGELFF.

This sequence joins TRBV5-4 and TRBJ2-3, with 7 bases that match TRBD2. The CDR3 contains 15 residues. After removal of 0 bases from V and 5 bases from J, the junction contained 6 bases not matched to a gene. Germline CDR1 SGHNT, CDR2 YYREEE (reference sequence). The CDR3: CASSLDMGGRDTQYF. For the CDR3, the DNA is TGTGCCAGCAGCTTGGATATGGGAGGGAGAGATACGCAGTATTTT.

The V gene is TRBV6-6, the J gene TRBJ1-5, with TRBD1 as a possible D gene (5 bases). Trimming took 2 bases from V and 1 from J, leaving 9 bases between them. The CDR3 is 15 amino acids. CDR1 is MNHNY and CDR2 is SVGAGI in the germline V gene (reference sequence). The CDR3 here is CASSYTGGSNQPQHF. CDR3 coding DNA: TGTGCCAGCAGTTACACGGGGGGGAGCAATCAGCCCCAGCATTTT.

V is TRBV9 and J is TRBJ1-2; D is unresolved. The CDR3 contains 14 residues. V shed 1 base and J shed 0 bases, with 7 bases lying between them. In germline, CDR1 is SGDLS, CDR2 YYNGEE. The CDR3 bases are TGTGCCAGCAGCGTATCCAATTCTAACTATGGCTACACCTTC. It codes for CASSVSNSNYGYTF.

J is TRBJ2-3 and V is TRBV4-3, with 12 positions matching TRBD2. Germline-derived CDR1 and CDR2 are LGHNA and YSLEER. CDR3 length equals 17 residues. The J segment lost 5 bases and the V segment lost 4 bases, leaving 10 bases of the junction unmatched. The CDR3 DNA sequence: TGCGCCAGCAGCCGGTCTGGGGGGGGACTAGCGGGAGATACGCAGTATTTT. The encoded protein is CASSRSGGGLAGDTQYF.

The V gene is TRBV27, the J gene TRBJ2-3, with D possibly matching TRBD1 (5 bases). The germline V gene has CDR1 MNHEY and CDR2 SMNVEV (reference sequence). The ends were cut back, 1 base at V and 4 bases at J, with 9 bases in the middle. This CDR3 has 14 amino acids. CDR3 residues: CASSLLPRADTQYF. The DNA for the CDR3 is TGTGCCAGCAGTTTATTACCCAGGGCAGATACGCAGTATTTT.

This rearrangement joins TRBV30 to TRBJ1-6, with TRBD1 identical over 7 bases. The germline CDR1 and CDR2 sequences are GTSNPN and SVGIG (reference sequence). CDR3 length: 16 residues. V trimming: 3 bases; J trimming: 11 bases; junction bases outside the gene matches: 16. In nucleotides, the CDR3 is TGTGCCTGGAGGGGAACAGGGGCGGTAGGGGGAACACCCCTCCACTTT. It yields the protein CAWRGTGAVGGTPLHF.

CDR3 sequence: CASSSRRFTDTQYF. The CDR3 DNA reads as TGTGCCAGCAGCAGTCGGCGGTTCACAGATACGCAGTATTTT. The chain joins TRBV7-6 to TRBJ2-3; D not resolved. There are 14 residues in the CDR3. V shed 5 bases and J shed 2 bases, with 11 bases lying between them. Per the germline V gene, CDR1 is SGHVS and CDR2 is FNYEAQ.

This clone has a handful of counts. This CDR3 is CASSPYSGEAFF. As DNA, the CDR3 is TGTGCCAGCAGCCCCTACTCAGGTGAAGCTTTCTTT. The J gene is TRBJ1-1, the V gene TRBV7-9; no clear D gene. This CDR3 is 12 amino acids long. Trimming left V 5 bases short and J 7 bases short, with 11 bases between. From germline, CDR1 is SEHNR and CDR2 FQNEAQ (reference sequence). Combining the CDR3 with reference TRBV7-9 and TRBJ1-1 gives the whole variable domain DTGVSQNPRHKITKRGQNVTFRCDPISEHNRLYWYRQTLGQGPEFLTYFQNEAQLEKSRLLSDRFSAERPKGSFSTLEIQRTEQGDSAMYLCASSPYSGEAFFGQGTRLTVV.

The DNA for the CDR3 is TGTGCCAGCAGTTCTCGACAGGGTTATAATTCACCCCTCCACTTT. It encodes CASSSRQGYNSPLHF. The chain recombines TRBV28 with TRBJ1-6, with 7 bases that match TRBD1. Germline loops: CDR1 MDHEN, CDR2 SYDVKM. The ends lost 4 bases at V and 4 bases at J; junction bases unmatched: 4. The CDR3 contains 15 residues.

In this sample, this clone turned up a few times. The chain has TRBV7-6 and TRBJ2-3, with TRBD1 matching over 7 bases. V lost 5 bases, J lost 4 bases, and 9 bases stayed unmatched. Germline V gene data show CDR1 as SGHVS and CDR2 as FNYEAQ. The CDR3 runs to 15 residues. In DNA, the CDR3 is TGTGCCAGCAGCCCCAGGGGGACAGAGTCAGATACGCAGTATTTT. It yields the protein CASSPRGTESDTQYF.

The rearrangement links TRBV13 to TRBJ2-7, with TRBD2 matching 8 bases. The V segment lost 2 bases and the J segment 2 bases; nucleotides outside the gene matches: 11. Germline V CDR1 and CDR2: PRHDT, FYEKMQ (reference sequence). CDR3 size: 17 residues. The CDR3, as DNA: TGTGCCAGCAGCTTACGGCAACGCGGGGGGACCGCCTACGAGCAGTACTTC. Protein: CASSLRQRGGTAYEQYF.